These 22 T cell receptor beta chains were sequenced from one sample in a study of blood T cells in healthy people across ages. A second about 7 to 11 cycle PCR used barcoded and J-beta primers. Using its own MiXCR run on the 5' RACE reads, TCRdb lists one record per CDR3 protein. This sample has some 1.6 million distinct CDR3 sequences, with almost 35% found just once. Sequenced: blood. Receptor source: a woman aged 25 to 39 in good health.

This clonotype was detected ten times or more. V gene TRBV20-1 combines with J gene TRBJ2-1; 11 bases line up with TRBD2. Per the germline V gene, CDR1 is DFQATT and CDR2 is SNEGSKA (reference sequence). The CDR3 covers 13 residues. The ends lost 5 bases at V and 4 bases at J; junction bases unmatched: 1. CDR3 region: CSAGTSGYNEQFF. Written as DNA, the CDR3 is TGCAGTGCTGGGACTAGCGGTTACAATGAGCAGTTCTTC.

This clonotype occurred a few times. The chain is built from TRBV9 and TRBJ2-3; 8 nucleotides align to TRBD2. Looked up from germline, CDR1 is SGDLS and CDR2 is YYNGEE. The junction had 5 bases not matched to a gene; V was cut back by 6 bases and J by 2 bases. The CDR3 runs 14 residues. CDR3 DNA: TGTGCCAGCACCGGGGGGGGTTTCACAGATACGCAGTATTTT. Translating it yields CASTGGGFTDTQYF.

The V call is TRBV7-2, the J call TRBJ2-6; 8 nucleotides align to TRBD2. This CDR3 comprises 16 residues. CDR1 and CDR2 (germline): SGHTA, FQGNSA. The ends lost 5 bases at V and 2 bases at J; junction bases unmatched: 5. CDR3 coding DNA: TGTGCCAGCAGCCGAATGCGGGGGGCTGGGGCCAACGTCCTGACTTTC. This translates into CASSRMRGAGANVLTF.

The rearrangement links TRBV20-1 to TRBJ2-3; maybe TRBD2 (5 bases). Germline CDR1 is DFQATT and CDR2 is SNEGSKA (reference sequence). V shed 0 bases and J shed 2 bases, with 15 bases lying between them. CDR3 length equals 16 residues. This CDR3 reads CSARDREAVPTDTQYF. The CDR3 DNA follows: TGCAGTGCTAGAGATCGGGAAGCGGTTCCCACAGATACGCAGTATTTT.

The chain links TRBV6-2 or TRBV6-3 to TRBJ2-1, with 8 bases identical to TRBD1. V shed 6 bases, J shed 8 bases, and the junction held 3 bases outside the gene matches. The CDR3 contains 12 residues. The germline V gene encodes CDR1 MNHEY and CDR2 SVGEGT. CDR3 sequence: CASRNRGYEQFF. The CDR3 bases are TGTGCCAGCAGAAACAGGGGGTATGAGCAGTTCTTC.

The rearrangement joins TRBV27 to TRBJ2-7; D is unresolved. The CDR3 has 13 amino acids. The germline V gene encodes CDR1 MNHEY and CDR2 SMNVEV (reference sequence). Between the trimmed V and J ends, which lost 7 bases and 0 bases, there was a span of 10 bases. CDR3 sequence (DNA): TGTGCCAGCACTTCGGCAGGCTCCTACGAGCAGTACTTC. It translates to CASTSAGSYEQYF.

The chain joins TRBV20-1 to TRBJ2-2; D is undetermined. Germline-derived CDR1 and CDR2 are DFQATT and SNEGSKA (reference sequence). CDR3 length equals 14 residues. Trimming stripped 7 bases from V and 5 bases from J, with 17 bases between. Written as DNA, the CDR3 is TGCAGTGTAGGCACGGGCATAGTGACCGGGGAGCTGTTTTTT. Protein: CSVGTGIVTGELFF.

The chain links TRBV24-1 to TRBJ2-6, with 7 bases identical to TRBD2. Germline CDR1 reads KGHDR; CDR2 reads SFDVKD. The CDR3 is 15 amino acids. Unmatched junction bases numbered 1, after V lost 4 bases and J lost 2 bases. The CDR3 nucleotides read TGTGCCACCAGTGAGGGAGGGGCTGGGGCCAACGTCCTGACTTTC. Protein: CATSEGGAGANVLTF.

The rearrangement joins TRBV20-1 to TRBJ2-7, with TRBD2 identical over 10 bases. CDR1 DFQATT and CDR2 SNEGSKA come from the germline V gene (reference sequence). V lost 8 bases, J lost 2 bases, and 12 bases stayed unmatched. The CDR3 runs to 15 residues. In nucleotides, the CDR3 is TGCAGTACCCGGACTAGCGGTTTTCCGCCCTACGAGCAGTACTTC. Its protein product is CSTRTSGFPPYEQYF.

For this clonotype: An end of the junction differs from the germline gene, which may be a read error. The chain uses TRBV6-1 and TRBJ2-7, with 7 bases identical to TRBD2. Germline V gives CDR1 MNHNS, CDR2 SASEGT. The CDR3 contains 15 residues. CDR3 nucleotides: TGTGCCAGCAGTAGCTACGGGGGGAGCTCCTACGAGCACTACTTC. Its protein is CASSSYGGSSYEHYF.

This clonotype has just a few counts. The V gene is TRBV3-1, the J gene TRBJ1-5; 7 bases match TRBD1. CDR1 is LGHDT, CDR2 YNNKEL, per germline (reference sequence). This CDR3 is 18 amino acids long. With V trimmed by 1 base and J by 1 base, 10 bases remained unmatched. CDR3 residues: CASSQGGRGPGSNQPQHF. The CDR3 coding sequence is TGTGCCAGCAGCCAAGGTGGGAGGGGGCCGGGGAGCAATCAGCCCCAGCATTTT.

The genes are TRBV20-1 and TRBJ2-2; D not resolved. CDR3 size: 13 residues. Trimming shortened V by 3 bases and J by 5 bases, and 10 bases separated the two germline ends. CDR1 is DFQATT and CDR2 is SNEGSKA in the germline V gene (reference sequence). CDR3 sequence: CSASSLQTGELFF. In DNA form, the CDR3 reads TGCAGTGCTAGTTCCCTGCAGACCGGGGAGCTGTTTTTT.

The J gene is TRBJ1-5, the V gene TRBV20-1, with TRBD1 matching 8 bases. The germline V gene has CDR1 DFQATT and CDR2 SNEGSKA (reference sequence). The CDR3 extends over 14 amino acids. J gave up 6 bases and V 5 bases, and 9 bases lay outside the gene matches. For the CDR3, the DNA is TGCAGTGCTGCCCCGGACAGGGAGAGTCAGCCCCAGCATTTT. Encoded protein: CSAAPDRESQPQHF.

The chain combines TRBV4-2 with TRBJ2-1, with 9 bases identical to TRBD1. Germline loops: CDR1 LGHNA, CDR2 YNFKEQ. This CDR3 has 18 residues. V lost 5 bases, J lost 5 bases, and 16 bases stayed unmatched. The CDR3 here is CASSRTLGQGLGDNEQFF. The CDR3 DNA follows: TGTGCCAGCAGCAGAACCCTTGGACAGGGGCTGGGCGACAATGAGCAGTTCTTC.

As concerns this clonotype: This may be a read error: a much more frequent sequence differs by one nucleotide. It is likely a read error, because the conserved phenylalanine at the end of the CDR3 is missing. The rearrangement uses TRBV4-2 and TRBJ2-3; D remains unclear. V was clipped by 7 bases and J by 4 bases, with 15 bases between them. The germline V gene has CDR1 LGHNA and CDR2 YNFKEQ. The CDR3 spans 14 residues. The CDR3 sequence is CASNTEISSDTQYL. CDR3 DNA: TGTGCCAGCAACACAGAGATATCGTCAGATACGCAGTATCTT.

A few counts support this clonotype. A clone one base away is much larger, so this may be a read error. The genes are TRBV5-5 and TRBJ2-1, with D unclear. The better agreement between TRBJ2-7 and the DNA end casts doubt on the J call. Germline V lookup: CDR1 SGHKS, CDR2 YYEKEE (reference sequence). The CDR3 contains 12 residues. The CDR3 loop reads CASSQPYNEQYF. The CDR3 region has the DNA TGTGCCAGCAGCCAGCCCTACAATGAGCAGTACTTC.

For the CDR3, the DNA is TGTGCCAGCACCACGCTTAGAGAAGGCACAGATACGCAGTATTTT. It specifies CASTTLREGTDTQYF. The chain joins TRBV6-5 to TRBJ2-3; D gene ambiguous. The V gene's germline CDR1 is MNHEY and CDR2 SVGAGI. This CDR3 is built from 15 residues. V was pared by 7 bases and J by 1 base, with 15 bases between.

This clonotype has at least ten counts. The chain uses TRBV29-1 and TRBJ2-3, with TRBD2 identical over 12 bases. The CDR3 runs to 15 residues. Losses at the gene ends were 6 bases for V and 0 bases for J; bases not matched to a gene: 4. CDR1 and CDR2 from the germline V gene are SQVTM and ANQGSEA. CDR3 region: CSVGGTSGSTDTQYF. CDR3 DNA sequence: TGCAGCGTGGGCGGGACTAGCGGGAGCACAGATACGCAGTATTTT.

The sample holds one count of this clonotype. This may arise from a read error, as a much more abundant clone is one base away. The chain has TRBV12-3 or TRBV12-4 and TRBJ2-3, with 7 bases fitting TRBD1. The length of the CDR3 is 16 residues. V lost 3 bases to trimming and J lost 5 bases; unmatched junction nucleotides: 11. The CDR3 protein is CASSFPGTEVGDTQYF. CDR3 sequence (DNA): TGTGCCAGCAGTTTCCCCGGGACAGAAGTGGGAGATACGCAGTATTTT.

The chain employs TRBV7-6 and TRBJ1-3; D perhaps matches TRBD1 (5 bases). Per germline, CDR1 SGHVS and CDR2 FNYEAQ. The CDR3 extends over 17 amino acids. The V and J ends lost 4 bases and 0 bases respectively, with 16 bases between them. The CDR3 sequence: CASSSQGTFNSGNTIYF. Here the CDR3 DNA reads TGTGCCAGCAGCTCCCAAGGGACCTTTAACTCTGGAAACACCATATATTTT.

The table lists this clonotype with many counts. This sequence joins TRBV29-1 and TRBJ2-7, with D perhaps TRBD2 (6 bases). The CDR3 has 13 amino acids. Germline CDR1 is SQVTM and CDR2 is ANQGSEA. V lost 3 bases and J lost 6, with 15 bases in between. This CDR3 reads CSVDTDMRGEQYF. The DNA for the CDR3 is TGCAGCGTTGACACCGATATGCGGGGCGAGCAGTACTTC.

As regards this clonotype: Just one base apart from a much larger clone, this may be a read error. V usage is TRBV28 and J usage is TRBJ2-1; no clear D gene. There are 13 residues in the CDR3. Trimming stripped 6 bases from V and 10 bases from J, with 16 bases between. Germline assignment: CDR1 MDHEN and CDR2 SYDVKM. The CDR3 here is CASSPTPSYEQFF. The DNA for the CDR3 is TGTGCCAGCAGCCCGACACCTTCCTACGAGCAGTTCTTC.